This T cell receptor (beta chain) was identified during a study of blood T cells in healthy people across ages. Study findings and constraints: Estimates of total diversity, which came from one million sequenced T cells, were considered to be underestimates.

For this clonotype: Antigen unknown.

A sample-barcoded 5' primer and a J-beta primer mix were used in a second PCR of roughly 6 to 11 cycles. Every cDNA was tagged by a template-switch adaptor with 12 random nucleotides. TCRdb passed the 5' RACE reads through MiXCR, listing each CDR3 protein once. Among around 800,000 distinct CDR3 sequences, less than 80% were seen once, and the ten largest hold 25% to 35%. The germline V and J ends were trimmed by 4 bases and 3 bases, with 15 bases remaining between them. The CDR3 runs to 16 residues. CDR1 ENHRY and CDR2 SYGVKD come from the germline V gene. This TCR was sampled from a man under 40 in good health. The sequenced sample consisted of blood. V and J are TRBV10-3 and TRBJ1-4; weak D call: TRBD1 (5 bases). The DNA of the CDR3 is TGTGCCATCAGTGGGGACGGTGAGATGGCTAATGAAAAACTGTTTTTT. This encodes CAISGDGEMANEKLFF.